The clone carrying this TCR beta chain came up many times. Its target is not known. The CDR3 length is 14 residues. The V gene's germline CDR1 is LGHNA and CDR2 YSLEER. The germline V and J ends were trimmed by 0 bases and 9 bases, with 15 bases remaining between them. This specimen comes from a study of breast tumors, draining lymph nodes, adjacent tissues. Broader study findings: Tumor repertoires ranked between lymph nodes and nontumor tissue in diversity, with V and J gene preferences. Luminal-like breast cancer showed significantly higher tumor–nontumor repertoire similarity than basal-like. The lymph node origin of tumor T cells was framed as consistent with a hypothesis, not demonstrated.

TCRdb used MiXCR to reprocess the multiplex PCR reads, holding one entry per CDR3 protein. The profile covers 200,000 to 300,000 distinct CDR3 sequences, with over 25% appearing a single time and more than 0.85% taken by the ten largest. The lymph nodes were axillary draining lymph nodes from breast cancer patients. Input material: axillary lymph node tissue. This rearrangement joins TRBV4-3 to TRBJ2-7; D might be TRBD1 (5 bases). This TCR came from a female donor with breast cancer. Some clones in this sample may be carry-over from other donors' samples. This chain's CDR3 is CASSQDLGPVGQYF. The CDR3 DNA is TGCGCCAGCAGCCAAGATCTGGGGCCCGTGGGGCAGTACTTC.